Below, 29 T cell receptor beta chains from the same sample are listed, as sequenced in a study of monozygotic twins with cystic fibrosis. The data were produced by immunoSEQ multiplex PCR, yet TCRdb's version contains in-frame clones alone and is incomplete. The sample gives under 20,000 clones, 95% to 97% of which show up once; 1.9% is in the top ten. Sequenced input: blood. The source is a woman aged 25-40 years with cystic fibrosis.

V is TRBV6-5 and J is TRBJ1-1; no firm D call. This CDR3 region has 13 residues. The ends were cut back, 2 bases at V and 1 base at J, with 5 bases in the middle. The V gene's germline CDR1 is MNHEY and CDR2 SVGAGI. CDR3 in DNA: TGTGCCAGCAGTTACCGGCAGAACACTGAAGCTTTCTTT. This gives the protein CASSYRQNTEAFF.

The V gene is TRBV2, the J gene TRBJ2-5, with D possibly being TRBD1 or TRBD2 (5 bases each). The CDR3 is 15 amino acids. The ends were cut back, 6 bases at V and 2 bases at J, with 16 bases in the middle. CDR1 and CDR2 from the germline V gene are SNHLY and FYNNEI. CDR3 loop: CASRNLEGPQETQYF. The CDR3 bases are TGTGCCAGCAGAAACCTTGAGGGACCGCAAGAGACCCAGTACTTC.

The chain joins TRBV2 to TRBJ1-6; TRBD1 might be the D (5 bases). CDR1 and CDR2 (germline): SNHLY, FYNNEI. The CDR3 length is 14 residues. With 4 bases removed from V and 6 bases from J, the gap between germline ends came to 10 bases. The CDR3 region is CASSARVFNSPLHF. The CDR3 coding sequence is TGTGCCAGCAGTGCCAGGGTTTTTAATTCACCCCTCCACTTT.

The V call is TRBV6-1, the J call TRBJ2-3; D may be TRBD1 (6 bases). Germline V lookup: CDR1 MNHNS, CDR2 SASEGT. V gave up 11 bases and J gave up 6 bases, with 18 bases separating them. The CDR3 is made up of 13 amino acids. The CDR3 loop is CAARLGGVDTQYF. The CDR3 DNA is TGTGCCGCACGGTTAGGGGGAGTGGATACGCAGTATTTT.

Only one count was recorded for this clone. The V call is TRBV2, the J call TRBJ1-1; D is uncertain. The V end was cut by 5 bases, the J end by 2 bases, with 12 bases between. The CDR3 covers 14 residues. Looked up from germline, CDR1 is SNHLY and CDR2 is FYNNEI. The CDR3 DNA sequence: TGTGCCAGCAGTCAGCTGACGGCAAACACTGAAGCTTTCTTT. Amino acids: CASSQLTANTEAFF.

The V call is TRBV4-1, the J call TRBJ2-5, with 8 bases matching TRBD2. CDR3 length: 16 amino acids. Germline assignment: CDR1 MGHRA and CDR2 YSYEKL. The V and J ends lost 1 base and 5 bases, in that order; junction bases with no gene match: 9. CDR3 sequence (DNA): TGCGCCAGCAGCCAAGGGACCGGGACTAGGGTTGAGACCCAGTACTTC. Translation: CASSQGTGTRVETQYF.

This chain connects TRBV30 to TRBJ1-1, with TRBD1 matching over 8 bases. V shed 3 bases, J shed 5 bases, and the junction held 5 bases outside the gene matches. CDR1 is GTSNPN, CDR2 SVGIG, per germline (reference sequence). This CDR3 has 13 amino acids. As DNA, the CDR3 is TGTGCCTGGAGACCAGGGGGCAGGACTGAAGCTTTCTTT. It is translated as CAWRPGGRTEAFF.

This clone has more than one count but fewer than ten. This chain connects TRBV21-1 to TRBJ1-2; the table calls TRBD1, which could not be checked here. TRBV21-1 is a recognized pseudogene. The CDR3 is made up of 16 amino acids. Written as DNA, the CDR3 is TGTGCCAGCAGCACCTATAGGCGACAGATTAACTATGGCTACACCTTC. This translates into CASSTYRRQINYGYTF.

This chain links TRBV28 with TRBJ2-7; 7 positions agree with TRBD1. The CDR3 totals 12 residues. V trimming: 8 bases; J trimming: 4 bases; junction bases outside the gene matches: 5. Germline lookup yields CDR1 MDHEN and CDR2 SYDVKM. The CDR3 spells CASSRTGYEQYF. Written as DNA, the CDR3 is TGTGCCAGCTCCCGGACAGGTTACGAGCAGTACTTC.

This clone was recorded once. This chain connects TRBV5-1 to TRBJ2-7; D possibly corresponds to TRBD1 (7 bases). The CDR3 totals 14 residues. The V end was cut by 3 bases, the J end by 2 bases, with 12 bases between. Germline assignment: CDR1 SGHRS and CDR2 YFSETQ. The DNA for the CDR3 is TGCGCCAGCAGCTGGGAGGACAGGCCCTACGAGCAGTACTTC. It translates to CASSWEDRPYEQYF.

The CDR3 spells CASSVRDNQPQHF. Written as DNA, the CDR3 is TGTGCCAGCAGTGTTCGGGACAATCAGCCCCAGCATTTT. The V gene is TRBV6-1, the J gene TRBJ1-5; no clear D gene. CDR3 length: 13 residues. Germline CDR1 MNHNS, CDR2 SASEGT. Trimming pared 4 bases from V and 3 bases from J, leaving 7 bases between.

The V gene is TRBV9, the J gene TRBJ2-7; D is unclear. The CDR3 sequence is 10 residues long. Germline CDR1 reads SGDLS; CDR2 reads YYNGEE. V lost 3 bases and J lost 6, with 4 bases in between. The CDR3 nucleotides read TGTGCCAGCAGCGAGGGCGAGCAGTACTTC. It codes for CASSEGEQYF.

This chain links TRBV7-9 with TRBJ1-2, with 8 nucleotides matching TRBD1. CDR3 size: 14 residues. The V gene end was trimmed by 3 bases and the J gene end by 3 bases; junction bases not matched to a gene: 3. Per germline, CDR1 SEHNR and CDR2 FQNEAQ (reference sequence). CDR3 in amino acids: CASSFRQGYYGYTF. The CDR3 DNA reads TGTGCCAGCAGCTTCCGACAGGGGTACTATGGCTACACCTTC. Full variable domain (outside the CDR3, taken from reference TRBV7-9 and TRBJ1-2): DTGVSQNPRHKITKRGQNVTFRCDPISEHNRLYWYRQTLGQGPEFLTYFQNEAQLEKSRLLSDRFSAERPKGSFSTLEIQRTEQGDSAMYLCASSFRQGYYGYTFGSGTRLTVV.

The chain recombines TRBV19 with TRBJ1-3; tentatively, D is TRBD1 (5 bases). Germline V gene sequence: CDR1 LNHDA, CDR2 SQIVND (reference sequence). CDR3 length equals 14 residues. V dropped 3 bases and J dropped 4 bases, with 10 bases sitting between them. Here the CDR3 DNA reads TGTGCCAGTAGTATGGGCAGGGCCGGAAACACCATATATTTT. This codes for CASSMGRAGNTIYF.

The chain recombines TRBV29-1 with TRBJ2-7; D uncertain. Trimming shortened V by 4 bases and J by 3 bases, and 10 bases separated the two germline ends. The CDR3 sequence is 12 residues long. Germline-derived CDR1 and CDR2 are SQVTM and ANQGSEA. The CDR3 coding sequence is TGCAGCGTTGGGTTGGGCTTCTACGAGCAGTACTTC. This gives the protein CSVGLGFYEQYF.

This clone appeared once. The CDR3 protein is CASSFPPSDTQYF. Written as DNA, the CDR3 is TGTGCCAGCAGCTTTCCACCCTCAGATACGCAGTATTTT. The chain recombines TRBV5-6 with TRBJ2-3; unclear D gene. Germline V CDR1 and CDR2: SGHDT, YYEEEE. V was shortened by 2 bases and J by 4 bases, with 8 bases between the two germline ends. The CDR3 runs 13 residues.

This rearrangement joins TRBV4-1 to TRBJ1-5, with a possible D match to TRBD1 (6 bases). Looked up from germline, CDR1 is MGHRA and CDR2 is YSYEKL. The CDR3 spans 14 residues. Trimming pared 0 bases from V and 7 bases from J, leaving 10 bases between. CDR3 amino acids: CASSQDRGKQPQHF. The CDR3 bases are TGCGCCAGCAGCCAAGATAGGGGGAAGCAGCCCCAGCATTTT.

This sequence joins TRBV6-1 and TRBJ2-2; 15 nucleotides match TRBD2. V lost 2 bases and J lost 9; bases outside the gene matches: 10. The CDR3 length is 18 residues. Germline V lookup: CDR1 MNHNS, CDR2 SASEGT. CDR3 in DNA: TGTGCCAGCAGTGAACGCGGACTAGCGGGGGGGACAGGAAGGGAGCTGTTTTTT. It encodes CASSERGLAGGTGRELFF.

This chain connects TRBV5-6 to TRBJ2-3; D ambiguous. V lost 2 bases and J lost 2, with 6 bases in between. The length of the CDR3 is 13 residues. CDR1 is SGHDT, CDR2 YYEEEE, per germline. The DNA for the CDR3 is TGTGCCAGCAGCTTTGGCGACACAGATACGCAGTATTTT. Translation gives CASSFGDTDTQYF.

This chain joins TRBV2 and TRBJ1-5, with 7 bases aligning to TRBD1. Germline V gene data show CDR1 as SNHLY and CDR2 as FYNNEI. The CDR3 length is 14 residues. V shed 8 bases and J 4 bases; nucleotides not matched to a gene: 8. In nucleotides, the CDR3 is TGTGCCAGCGGGAGGGGGCGGTCAAATCAGCCCCAGCATTTT. Translated, it gives CASGRGRSNQPQHF.

The gene calls are TRBV7-5 and TRBJ2-1. TRBV7-5 counts as a pseudogene. The CDR3 loop spans 9 amino acids. The CDR3 nucleotides are TGTGTCAGAAGAGATGAGCAGTTCTTC. Its protein product is CVRRDEQFF.

The rearrangement joins TRBV10-3 to TRBJ2-5; 14 nucleotides agree with TRBD2. The CDR3 length is 17 residues. The germline CDR1 and CDR2 sequences are ENHRY and SYGVKD. The V and J ends lost 2 bases and 3 bases, in that order; junction bases with no gene match: 5. CDR3 protein: CAISEAKGLAGEETQYF. The CDR3 nucleotides read TGTGCCATCAGTGAGGCGAAGGGACTAGCGGGGGAAGAGACCCAGTACTTC.

The chain carries TRBV5-1 and TRBJ1-2; D might be TRBD1 (5 bases). The CDR3 loop spans 20 amino acids. CDR1 and CDR2 (germline): SGHRS, YFSETQ. V shed 4 bases and J shed 7 bases, with 35 bases lying between them. The CDR3 nucleotides are TGCGCCAGCAGCAATCTCATCACAAAGGGCAGCTCTCCCGCCGGGGGTGGCTACACCTTC. Translated: CASSNLITKGSSPAGGGYTF.

CDR3 in amino acids: CACTTSPGANVLTF. CDR3 nucleotide sequence: TGTGCCTGTACTACTAGTCCTGGGGCCAACGTCCTGACTTTC. The V gene is TRBV30, the J gene TRBJ2-6; tentatively, D is TRBD2 (5 bases). CDR1 GTSNPN and CDR2 SVGIG come from the germline V gene (reference sequence). The CDR3 contains 14 residues. Between the trimmed V and J ends, which lost 6 bases and 2 bases, there was a span of 11 bases.

The chain employs TRBV5-1 and TRBJ2-5, with a possible D match to TRBD1 (5 bases). Germline CDR1 and CDR2: SGHRS and YFSETQ. The CDR3 covers 12 residues. Trimming removed 8 bases from V and 1 base from J, with 9 bases in between. CDR3: CASRQSQETQYF. The CDR3 bases are TGCGCCAGTAGACAGAGCCAAGAGACCCAGTACTTC.

The chain joins TRBV5-1 to TRBJ2-3; D might be TRBD2 (6 bases). The germline gives CDR1 SGHRS, CDR2 YFSETQ. V lost 1 base and J lost 2, with 8 bases in between. The CDR3 loop spans 14 amino acids. The CDR3 nucleotides read TGCGCCAGCAGCTTGACGGGAGTCACAGATACGCAGTATTTT. Encoded protein: CASSLTGVTDTQYF.

This clone was seen more than once but under ten times. The chain carries TRBV7-9 and TRBJ2-2, with 12 bases identical to TRBD2. CDR1 SEHNR and CDR2 FQNEAQ come from the germline V gene (reference sequence). V trimming: 4 bases; J trimming: 5 bases; junction bases outside the gene matches: 5. The CDR3 spans 16 residues. The DNA for the CDR3 is TGTGCCAGCAGCTATACTAGCGGGGGGACGACCGGGGAGCTGTTTTTT. Its translation is CASSYTSGGTTGELFF.

The rearrangement links TRBV5-1 to TRBJ1-2; TRBD1 might be the D (5 bases). This CDR3 has 14 amino acids. Between the trimmed V and J ends, which lost 3 bases and 3 bases, there was a span of 12 bases. Germline V gene data show CDR1 as SGHRS and CDR2 as YFSETQ. For the CDR3, the DNA is TGCGCCAGCAGCTCCGGACATGAGGACTATGGCTACACCTTC. Its protein is CASSSGHEDYGYTF.

This clone was detected only once. V gene TRBV6-5 combines with J gene TRBJ1-2, with a possible D match to TRBD1 (6 bases). This CDR3 is 15 amino acids long. Trimming pared 6 bases from V and 1 base from J, leaving 15 bases between. In germline, CDR1 is MNHEY, CDR2 SVGAGI. The CDR3 region is CASSLSMDSNYGYTF. The DNA of the CDR3 is TGTGCCAGCAGCCTCTCGATGGACAGTAACTATGGCTACACCTTC.